A single sample gave rise to the 22 T cell receptor beta chains below, sequenced in a study of cytomegalovirus exposure and HLA in healthy donors. In the PCR, 60 Vbeta and 13 Jbeta primers were used. This table comes from immunoSEQ multiplex PCR, and its TCRdb copy is limited to in-frame clones, with some not included. Of more than 250,000 clones listed, about 90% are singletons. The sequenced material came from PBMCs. The origin of the receptors is a woman between 18 and 29 years old in good health and CMV-seronegative.

This clone has more than one count but fewer than ten. This rearrangement joins TRBV5-6 to TRBJ2-7; tentatively, D is TRBD2 (6 bases). Trimming cost V 4 bases and J 3 bases, with 11 bases left between them. The germline CDR1 and CDR2 sequences are SGHDT and YYEEEE. This CDR3 is 13 amino acids long. CDR3 sequence (DNA): TGTGCCAGCAGCCGTGGGGGGTTCTACGAGCAGTACTTC. Its protein product is CASSRGGFYEQYF.

The V and J genes are TRBV27 and TRBJ2-7, with D uncertain. With 1 base removed from V and 5 bases from J, the gap between germline ends came to 9 bases. Germline loops: CDR1 MNHEY, CDR2 SMNVEV (reference sequence). The CDR3 is made up of 13 amino acids. As DNA, the CDR3 is TGTGCCAGCAGTTTATATTCTGGCCACGAGCAGTACTTC. This encodes CASSLYSGHEQYF.

The rearrangement links TRBV6-6 to TRBJ2-2; D is possibly TRBD1 (6 bases). Trimming removed 2 bases from V and 7 bases from J, with 11 bases in between. CDR3 size: 14 residues. Germline V lookup: CDR1 MNHNY, CDR2 SVGAGI (reference sequence). The CDR3 bases are TGTGCCAGCAGTTACAGTGGCAGGGGCGGGGAGCTGTTTTTT. As protein: CASSYSGRGGELFF.

The table lists this clone with a few counts. This rearrangement joins TRBV19 to TRBJ2-7; TRBD2 agrees at 9 bases. The germline V gene encodes CDR1 LNHDA and CDR2 SQIVND (reference sequence). The junction had 4 bases not matched to a gene; V was cut back by 1 base and J by 3 bases. The length of the CDR3 is 15 residues. CDR3 loop: CASSIGTSGYYEQYF. The CDR3 region has the DNA TGTGCCAGTAGTATAGGTACTAGCGGGTACTACGAGCAGTACTTC.

The rearrangement uses TRBV2 and TRBJ1-6, with TRBD1 as a possible D gene (6 bases). This CDR3 comprises 15 residues. Germline V gene data show CDR1 as SNHLY and CDR2 as FYNNEI. V lost 2 bases and J 5 bases, leaving 10 bases between the germline ends. The CDR3 is CASSELGQNNSPLHF. The CDR3 coding sequence is TGTGCCAGCAGTGAATTGGGACAAAATAATTCACCCCTCCACTTT.

The V gene is TRBV5-8, the J gene TRBJ2-2; 9 bases are a match to TRBD1. Losses at the gene ends were 4 bases for V and 6 bases for J; bases not matched to a gene: 13. CDR1 SGHTS and CDR2 YDEGEE come from the germline V gene. This CDR3 has 17 residues. CDR3 bases: TGTGCCAGCAGCACCCTAATCCGGGACAGGGCCGCCGGGGAGCTGTTTTTT. Protein product: CASSTLIRDRAAGELFF.

The J gene is TRBJ1-2, the V gene TRBV18, with D maybe TRBD1 (5 bases). Germline CDR1 and CDR2: KGHSH and LQKENI. This CDR3 is built from 12 residues. The ends were cut back, 2 bases at V and 8 bases at J, with 9 bases in the middle. In DNA, the CDR3 is TGTGCCAGCTCACCATCAGGGCAAGGCTACACCTTC. Translation gives CASSPSGQGYTF.

The J gene is TRBJ2-4, the V gene TRBV27, with D possibly being TRBD1 (6 bases). V was cut by 5 bases and J by 0 bases, with 17 bases left in between. This CDR3 contains 17 residues. CDR1 is MNHEY, CDR2 SMNVEV, per germline (reference sequence). The CDR3 DNA reads TGTGCCAGCAGTCGTAAAGGACAGTCGATAGCCAAAAACATTCAGTACTTC. Translating it yields CASSRKGQSIAKNIQYF.

The rearrangement joins TRBV4-1 to TRBJ2-3; D perhaps matches TRBD2 (6 bases). The CDR3 is made up of 16 amino acids. The V gene's germline CDR1 is MGHRA and CDR2 YSYEKL. V lost 0 bases to trimming and J lost 0 bases, with 10 bases between them. The CDR3 sequence is CASSQDAAGSTDTQYF. The CDR3 DNA sequence: TGCGCCAGCAGCCAAGATGCGGCGGGGAGCACAGATACGCAGTATTTT.

The rearrangement joins TRBV5-8 to TRBJ2-1; D is unclear. The CDR3 is 14 amino acids. Looked up from germline, CDR1 is SGHTS and CDR2 is YDEGEE. The ends were cut back, 4 bases at V and 9 bases at J, with 17 bases in the middle. DNA of the CDR3: TGTGCCAGCAGCCCGGAGCTCTTTAGGAGTGAGCAGTTCTTC. It specifies CASSPELFRSEQFF.

This chain connects TRBV5-1 to TRBJ1-6; D not certain. V was clipped by 0 bases and J by 10 bases, with 17 bases between them. There are 16 residues in the CDR3. Per germline, CDR1 SGHRS and CDR2 YFSETQ. CDR3 in amino acids: CASSLGGASRESPLHF. The CDR3 DNA is TGCGCCAGCAGCTTGGGAGGTGCCAGCCGAGAATCACCCCTCCACTTT. The variable domain in full, completed from reference TRBV5-1 and TRBJ1-6, reads KAGVTQTPRYLIKTRGQQVTLSCSPISGHRSVSWYQQTPGQGLQFLFEYFSETQRNKGNFPGRFSGRQFSNSRSEMNVSTLELGDSALYLCASSLGGASRESPLHFGNGTRLTVT.

V and J are TRBV19 and TRBJ2-2; 9 positions match TRBD1. Looked up from germline, CDR1 is LNHDA and CDR2 is SQIVND (reference sequence). V lost 3 bases to trimming and J lost 6 bases; unmatched junction nucleotides: 2. The CDR3 sequence is 14 residues long. For the CDR3, the DNA is TGTGCCAGTAGTATGAGGACAGGGGCCGGGGAGCTGTTTTTT. It specifies CASSMRTGAGELFF.

The chain uses TRBV7-9 and TRBJ1-4, with 7 bases matching TRBD1. CDR1 is SEHNR and CDR2 is FQNEAQ in the germline V gene (reference sequence). V trimming: 4 bases; J trimming: 10 bases; junction bases outside the gene matches: 6. This CDR3 region has 13 residues. CDR3 residues: CASSSGTVGKLFF. CDR3 nucleotide sequence: TGTGCCAGCAGCTCCGGGACAGTGGGAAAACTGTTTTTT.

The rearrangement joins TRBV11-2 to TRBJ2-3, with D possibly TRBD2 on 5 matching bases. The germline gives CDR1 SGHAT, CDR2 FQNNGV. The CDR3 length is 15 residues. V was cut by 4 bases and J by 3 bases, with 14 bases left in between. The CDR3 nucleotides are TGTGCCAGCAGCTCATCCCGGCTAGCTACAGATACGCAGTATTTT. This gives the protein CASSSSRLATDTQYF.

The V gene is TRBV7-2, the J gene TRBJ2-3; D is undetermined. The CDR3 length is 13 residues. The V gene lost 3 bases and the J gene lost 3 bases, with 7 bases spanning the gap. The germline V gene encodes CDR1 SGHTA and CDR2 FQGNSA. The CDR3 nucleotides read TGTGCCAGCAGCTTGGCAGTTACAGATACGCAGTATTTT. Its protein is CASSLAVTDTQYF.

The rearrangement links TRBV6-6 to TRBJ1-1; D might be TRBD1 (5 bases). V lost 7 bases to trimming and J lost 0 bases, with 9 bases between them. Germline CDR1 and CDR2: MNHNY and SVGAGI (reference sequence). The CDR3 sequence is 13 residues long. The CDR3 coding sequence is TGTGCCAGCACCCTGACAGTGAACACTGAAGCTTTCTTT. Translating it yields CASTLTVNTEAFF.

V is TRBV7-9 and J is TRBJ2-1; 7 nucleotides match TRBD2. CDR3 length: 16 residues. Germline-derived CDR1 and CDR2 are SEHNR and FQNEAQ (reference sequence). Losses at the gene ends were 2 bases for V and 3 bases for J; bases not matched to a gene: 7. CDR3 bases: TGTGCCAGCAGCTTAAGGCTTCTAGCGGACTACAATGAGCAGTTCTTC. It encodes CASSLRLLADYNEQFF.

This clone has just one count. V usage is TRBV6-1 and J usage is TRBJ1-1; D remains unclear. V lost 7 bases, J lost 0 bases, and 3 bases lay in between. CDR1 is MNHNS, CDR2 SASEGT, per germline. The CDR3 has 11 residues. CDR3 sequence: CASTLNTEAFF. CDR3 coding DNA: TGTGCCAGCACCTTGAACACTGAAGCTTTCTTT.

J is TRBJ2-3 and V is TRBV7-2, with TRBD2 matching over 11 bases. The germline gives CDR1 SGHTA, CDR2 FQGNSA. V was clipped by 1 base and J by 2 bases; unmatched bases: 5. The CDR3 totals 17 residues. The CDR3 here is CASSLDLAGGPTDTQYF. The DNA for the CDR3 is TGTGCCAGCAGCTTAGACCTAGCGGGGGGTCCCACAGATACGCAGTATTTT.

The CDR3, as DNA: TGCGCCAGCAGACCTGACGGGAGAAGCACAGATACGCAGTATTTT. Protein: CASRPDGRSTDTQYF. J is TRBJ2-3 and V is TRBV5-1; tentative D call: TRBD2 (6 bases). The CDR3 length is 15 residues. V lost 5 bases, J lost 0 bases, and 13 bases lay in between. The germline CDR1 and CDR2 sequences are SGHRS and YFSETQ.

This clone was seen a handful of times. This chain uses TRBV27 with TRBJ1-6, with 8 positions matching TRBD1. CDR1 MNHEY and CDR2 SMNVEV come from the germline V gene (reference sequence). After removal of 7 bases from V and 3 bases from J, the junction contained 11 bases not matched to a gene. The CDR3 length is 17 residues. The CDR3 reads CASMAQGVGFYNSPLHF. The DNA for the CDR3 is TGTGCCAGCATGGCACAGGGGGTTGGTTTCTATAATTCACCCCTCCACTTT.

This chain connects TRBV7-9 to TRBJ2-2; D possibly corresponds to TRBD2 (5 bases). This CDR3 comprises 13 residues. The germline gives CDR1 SEHNR, CDR2 FQNEAQ (reference sequence). Trimming left V 3 bases short and J 5 bases short, with 7 bases between. CDR3 nucleotide sequence: TGTGCCAGCAGCTTGGAGGAGACCGGGGAGCTGTTTTTT. Translating gives CASSLEETGELFF.